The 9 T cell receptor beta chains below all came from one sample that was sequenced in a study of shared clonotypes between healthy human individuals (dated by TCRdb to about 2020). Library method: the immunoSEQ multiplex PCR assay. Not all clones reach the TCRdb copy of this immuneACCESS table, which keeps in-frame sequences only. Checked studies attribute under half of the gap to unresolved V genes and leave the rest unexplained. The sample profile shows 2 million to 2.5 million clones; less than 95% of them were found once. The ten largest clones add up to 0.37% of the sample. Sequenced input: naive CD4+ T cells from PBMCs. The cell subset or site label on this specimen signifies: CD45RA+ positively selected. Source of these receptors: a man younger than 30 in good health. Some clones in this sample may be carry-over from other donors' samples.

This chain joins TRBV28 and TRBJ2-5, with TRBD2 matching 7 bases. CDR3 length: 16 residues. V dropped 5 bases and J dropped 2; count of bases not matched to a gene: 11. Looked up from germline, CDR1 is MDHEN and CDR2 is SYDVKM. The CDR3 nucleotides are TGTGCCAGCAGTCCGGGGAGGGGCGCTACTCAAGAGACCCAGTACTTC. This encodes CASSPGRGATQETQYF.

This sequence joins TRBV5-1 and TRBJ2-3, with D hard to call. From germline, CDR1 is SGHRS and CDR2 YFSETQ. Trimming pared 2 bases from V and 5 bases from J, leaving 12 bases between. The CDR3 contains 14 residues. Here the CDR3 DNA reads TGCGCCAGCAGCTTAAGGCCCGCCGGAGATACGCAGTATTTT. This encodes CASSLRPAGDTQYF.

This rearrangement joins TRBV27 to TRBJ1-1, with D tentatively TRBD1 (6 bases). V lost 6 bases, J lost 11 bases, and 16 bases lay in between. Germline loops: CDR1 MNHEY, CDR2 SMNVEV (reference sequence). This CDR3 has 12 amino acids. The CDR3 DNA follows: TGTGCCAGCAGGGAAGAGGGGGGGTTCGCTTTCTTT. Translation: CASREEGGFAFF.

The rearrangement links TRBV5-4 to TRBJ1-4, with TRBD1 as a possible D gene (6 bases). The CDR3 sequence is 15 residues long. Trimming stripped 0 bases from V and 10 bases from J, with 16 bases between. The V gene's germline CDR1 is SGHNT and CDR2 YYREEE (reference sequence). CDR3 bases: TGTGCCAGCAGCTTGGGGGGGGCCACAGGGCGAAAACTGTTTTTT. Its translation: CASSLGGATGRKLFF.

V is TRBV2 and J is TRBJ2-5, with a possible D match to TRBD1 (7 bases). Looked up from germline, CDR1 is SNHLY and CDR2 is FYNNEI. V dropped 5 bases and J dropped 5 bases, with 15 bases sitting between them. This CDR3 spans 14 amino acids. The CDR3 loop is CASSPSTGRETQYF. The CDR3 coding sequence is TGTGCCAGCAGTCCTTCGACAGGGAGGGAGACCCAGTACTTC.

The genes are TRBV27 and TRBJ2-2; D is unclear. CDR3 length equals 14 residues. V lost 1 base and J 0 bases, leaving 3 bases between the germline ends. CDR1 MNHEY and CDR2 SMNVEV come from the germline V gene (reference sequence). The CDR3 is CASSLLANTGELFF. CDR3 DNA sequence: TGTGCCAGCAGTTTATTAGCGAACACCGGGGAGCTGTTTTTT.

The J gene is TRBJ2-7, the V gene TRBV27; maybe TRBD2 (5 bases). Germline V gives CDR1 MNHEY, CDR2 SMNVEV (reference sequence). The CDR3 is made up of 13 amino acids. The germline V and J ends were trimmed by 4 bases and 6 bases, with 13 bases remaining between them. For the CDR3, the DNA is TGTGCCAGCAGTTCAAGGACTCTTATCGAGCAGTACTTC. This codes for CASSSRTLIEQYF.

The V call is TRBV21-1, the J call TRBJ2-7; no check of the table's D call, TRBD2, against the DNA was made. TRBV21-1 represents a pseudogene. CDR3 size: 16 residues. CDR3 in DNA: TGTGCCAGCAGCAATAGACTAGCGGGAGGGCCCTACGAGCAGTACTTC. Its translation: CASSNRLAGGPYEQYF.

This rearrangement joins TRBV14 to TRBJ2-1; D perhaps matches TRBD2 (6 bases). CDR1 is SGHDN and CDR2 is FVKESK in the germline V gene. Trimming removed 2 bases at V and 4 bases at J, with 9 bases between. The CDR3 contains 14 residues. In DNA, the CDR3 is TGTGCCAGCAGCCAAACTAGCAGATACAATGAGCAGTTCTTC. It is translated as CASSQTSRYNEQFF. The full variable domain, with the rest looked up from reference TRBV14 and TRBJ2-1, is EAGVTQFPSHSVIEKGQTVTLRCDPISGHDNLYWYRRVMGKEIKFLLHFVKESKQDESGMPNNRFLAERTGGTYSTLKVQPAELEDSGVYFCASSQTSRYNEQFFGPGTRLTVL.